This TCR beta chain was captured in a study of blood T cell repertoires in COVID-19. Participant reports of clinical history set cohort assignment. The protocol was immunoSEQ multiplex PCR, while the TCRdb copy is restricted to in-frame clones and leaves out a portion. Altogether 300,000 to 350,000 clones are present, roughly 90% being singletons, with the ten largest covering approximately 1%. V shed 3 bases and J shed 1 base, with 12 bases lying between them. CDR1 and CDR2 (germline): LGHDT, YNNKEL (reference sequence). CDR3 length: 15 residues. This clone was detected only a few times. The chain has TRBV3-1 (or the pseudogene TRBV3-2) and TRBJ1-1, with a tentative D call TRBD1 (6 bases). This clonotype was sampled from a woman aged 25 to 39 who had been exposed to COVID-19. Material for sequencing was PBMCs or T cells enriched from blood (not recorded which). The CDR3 DNA reads as TGTGCCAGCAGCCACAGGGGAGGGCCGAACACTGAAGCTTTCTTT. It encodes CASSHRGGPNTEAFF.